This paragraph covers one T cell receptor (beta chain) sequence. V lost 6 bases to trimming and J lost 5 bases, with 10 bases between them. This CDR3 has 13 residues. Looked up from germline, CDR1 is LGHDT and CDR2 is YNNKEL (reference sequence). These data belong to a study of patients and donors after allogeneic stem cell transplantation. TCRdb recomputed calls from the RT-PCR reads with MiXCR, one row per CDR3 protein. The sample has under 200,000 distinct CDR3 sequences, around 30% seen once; the top ten hold around 3%. What was sequenced was blood, either unsorted or a sorted T cell fraction (not recorded which). The receptor's source is a human donor who was either an allogeneic HSCT recipient or a stem cell or donor lymphocyte infusion donor (not recorded which). It is not recorded whose cells these are; they may come from a transplant donor. The chain couples TRBV3-1 to TRBJ2-2, with D possibly TRBD1 on 5 matching bases. CDR3 bases: TGTGCCAGCAGTCGACAGACAACCGGGGAGCTGTTTTTT. It codes for CASSRQTTGELFF.